Listed here are 21 T cell receptor beta chains from one sample, sequenced in a study of post-analysis software for immune sequencing data. Findings of the study overall: Controls had lower frequencies than patients of a few TRBV segments, which included TRBV5-6, TRBV5-1 and TRBV20-1.

No antigen has been assigned to these receptors. Researchers reported that TCR beta cDNA libraries carried unique molecular identifiers. In TCRdb, the PCR reads were re-called with MiXCR into one record per CDR3 protein. The data hold 750,000 to 950,000 distinct CDR3 sequences, with under 70% observed a single time. Sequenced: blood. All receptors come from a girl between 5 and 17 years old with multiple sclerosis.

V is TRBV20-1 and J is TRBJ1-5; D perhaps matches TRBD1 (5 bases). Germline V CDR1 and CDR2: DFQATT, SNEGSKA (reference sequence). The CDR3 contains 13 residues. V gave up 5 bases and J gave up 4 bases, with 12 bases separating them. CDR3 sequence reads: CSAFVGGNQPQHF. In nucleotides, the CDR3 is TGCAGTGCTTTCGTCGGGGGGAATCAGCCCCAGCATTTT.

V is TRBV7-9 and J is TRBJ2-3, with 7 bases matching TRBD1. V lost 2 bases to trimming and J lost 2 bases; unmatched junction nucleotides: 4. This CDR3 comprises 15 residues. Germline V gene lookup returns CDR1 SEHNR and CDR2 FQNEAQ (reference sequence). DNA of the CDR3: TGTGCCAGCAGCTTAATACAGGGGAACACAGATACGCAGTATTTT. Protein: CASSLIQGNTDTQYF.

The chain is built from TRBV5-1 and TRBJ2-2; TRBD1 matches at 9 bases. With 3 bases clipped from V and 0 bases from J, the junction kept 12 bases outside the gene matches. CDR1 SGHRS and CDR2 YFSETQ come from the germline V gene. There are 19 residues in the CDR3. This CDR3 is CASSSGWDRAIPNTGELFF. The DNA of the CDR3 is TGCGCCAGCAGCTCGGGGTGGGACAGGGCCATTCCGAACACCGGGGAGCTGTTTTTT.

The sample holds a few counts of this clonotype. This sequence joins TRBV10-3 and TRBJ2-5; no reliable D call. The V gene's germline CDR1 is ENHRY and CDR2 SYGVKD. The CDR3 sequence is 13 residues long. The V end was cut by 4 bases, the J end by 3 bases, with 9 bases between. Written as DNA, the CDR3 is TGTGCCATCAGTGGACCGCCGGAAGAGACCCAGTACTTC. Translation: CAISGPPEETQYF.

J is TRBJ2-7 and V is TRBV7-2, with D tentatively TRBD1 (6 bases). Trimming removed 4 bases from V and 0 bases from J, with 13 bases in between. The CDR3 length is 15 residues. CDR1 and CDR2 from the germline V gene are SGHTA and FQGNSA. DNA of the CDR3: TGTGCCAGCAGCTACGCCGACAGGTCCTCCTACGAGCAGTACTTC. Translating gives CASSYADRSSYEQYF.

This clonotype showed up just a few times. The V call is TRBV29-1, the J call TRBJ2-7; the D gene is possibly TRBD2 (5 bases). This CDR3 comprises 13 residues. With 4 bases removed from V and 4 bases from J, the gap between germline ends came to 14 bases. The germline gives CDR1 SQVTM, CDR2 ANQGSEA. In DNA, the CDR3 is TGCAGCGTTGCTGAGGGAGTAGCTTACGAGCAGTACTTC. Translation: CSVAEGVAYEQYF.

The chain recombines TRBV20-1 with TRBJ2-7; TRBD1 or TRBD2 may be the D gene (5 bases each). This CDR3 spans 14 amino acids. Trimming left V 4 bases short and J 5 bases short, with 18 bases between. Germline values: CDR1 DFQATT, CDR2 SNEGSKA (reference sequence). In DNA, the CDR3 is TGCAGTGCTAAACCGGAGGAACAGGAACACGAGCAGTACTTC. This sequence encodes CSAKPEEQEHEQYF.

This sequence joins TRBV29-1 and TRBJ2-5; maybe TRBD1 (6 bases). Germline CDR1 is SQVTM and CDR2 is ANQGSEA. The V gene lost 7 bases and the J gene lost 5 bases, with 14 bases spanning the gap. CDR3 length: 12 amino acids. The chain's CDR3 is CSADRSVETQYF. The CDR3 bases are TGCAGCGCCGACAGGTCCGTGGAGACCCAGTACTTC.

The chain uses TRBV12-3 or TRBV12-4 and TRBJ1-2; D unclear. The CDR3 is 14 residues long. V lost 5 bases and J 1 base, leaving 11 bases between the germline ends. This chain's CDR3 is CASSMTEINYGYTF. CDR3 coding DNA: TGTGCCAGCAGTATGACCGAAATTAACTATGGCTACACCTTC.

This chain connects TRBV7-6 to TRBJ1-2, with D unresolved. Trimming left V 6 bases short and J 2 bases short, with 19 bases between. The CDR3 has 16 residues. CDR1 is SGHVS and CDR2 is FNYEAQ in the germline V gene. CDR3 DNA sequence: TGTGCCAGCAGTCCCGTACCAGGAGTGTCCAACTATGGCTACACCTTC. This translates into CASSPVPGVSNYGYTF.

This chain uses TRBV30 with TRBJ2-1; the match to TRBD1 covers 8 bases. Germline V lookup: CDR1 GTSNPN, CDR2 SVGIG (reference sequence). V lost 1 base and J lost 6; bases outside the gene matches: 8. This CDR3 has 15 residues. The CDR3 reads CAWSGGDRWVNEQFF. CDR3 coding DNA: TGTGCCTGGAGTGGGGGGGACAGGTGGGTCAATGAGCAGTTCTTC. The entire variable domain, with the rest obtained from reference TRBV30 and TRBJ2-1, is as follows: SQTIHQWPATLVQPVGSPLSLECTVEGTSNPNLYWYRQAAGRGLQLLFYSVGIGQISSEVPQNLSASRPQDRQFILSSKKLLLSDSGFYLCAWSGGDRWVNEQFFGPGTRLTVL.

The sample holds one count of this clonotype. The genes are TRBV29-1 and TRBJ1-4; D remains ambiguous. The germline V gene encodes CDR1 SQVTM and CDR2 ANQGSEA. The CDR3 has 11 residues. V was trimmed by 5 bases and J by 8 bases, leaving 9 bases between them. This chain's CDR3 is CSVKLSEKLFF. For the CDR3, the DNA is TGCAGCGTTAAGCTTTCCGAAAAACTGTTTTTT.

The rearrangement joins TRBV20-1 to TRBJ2-7, with TRBD1 matching over 9 bases. CDR3 length: 16 residues. CDR1 and CDR2 from the germline V gene are DFQATT and SNEGSKA (reference sequence). The V and J ends lost 0 bases and 4 bases, in that order; junction bases with no gene match: 10. The CDR3 region is CSARDLPGQGLYEQYF. CDR3 bases: TGCAGTGCTAGAGATCTGCCGGGACAGGGACTTTACGAGCAGTACTTC.

The gene calls are TRBV4-1 and TRBJ1-2; D is uncertain. Per the germline V gene, CDR1 is MGHRA and CDR2 is YSYEKL. Trimming stripped 0 bases from V and 4 bases from J, with 9 bases between. The CDR3 has 14 amino acids. CDR3 DNA: TGCGCCAGCAGCCAAGATAGGACGGGCTATGGCTACACCTTC. Its protein product is CASSQDRTGYGYTF.

The chain uses TRBV30 and TRBJ2-5; 7 nucleotides line up with TRBD2. Trimming at V came to 5 bases and at J to 11 bases, leaving 14 bases not matched to a gene. The germline V gene has CDR1 GTSNPN and CDR2 SVGIG (reference sequence). The CDR3 is 13 residues long. This chain's CDR3 is CAWSPGGVSVQYF. In DNA, the CDR3 is TGTGCCTGGTCTCCGGGAGGAGTAAGTGTTCAGTACTTC. Based on the CDR3 plus reference TRBV30 and TRBJ2-5, the full variable domain is SQTIHQWPATLVQPVGSPLSLECTVEGTSNPNLYWYRQAAGRGLQLLFYSVGIGQISSEVPQNLSASRPQDRQFILSSKKLLLSDSGFYLCAWSPGGVSVQYFGPGTRLLVL.

V and J are TRBV20-1 and TRBJ2-4; 10 bases align to TRBD2. The germline CDR1 and CDR2 sequences are DFQATT and SNEGSKA (reference sequence). The V segment lost 5 bases and the J segment 0 bases; nucleotides outside the gene matches: 1. There are 14 residues in the CDR3. The CDR3 coding sequence is TGCAGTGCTTCTAGCGGGAGAGCCAAAAACATTCAGTACTTC. This sequence encodes CSASSGRAKNIQYF.

This chain links TRBV15 with TRBJ2-4; D gene uncertain. V gave up 0 bases and J gave up 2 bases, with 17 bases separating them. There are 18 residues in the CDR3. CDR1 is LNHNV, CDR2 YYDKDF, per germline (reference sequence). DNA for the CDR3: TGTGCCACCAGCAGAGATCCCAATCTTCAAGTGTCCAAAAACATTCAGTACTTC. Its translation: CATSRDPNLQVSKNIQYF.

The V gene is TRBV12-3 or TRBV12-4, the J gene TRBJ2-1, with 7 bases identical to TRBD1. This CDR3 is built from 15 residues. V was pared by 6 bases and J by 7 bases, with 12 bases of the junction left unmatched. Written as DNA, the CDR3 is TGTGCCAGCAGCACTAGACAGGGTTGGGGAAATGAGCAGTTCTTC. Amino acid sequence: CASSTRQGWGNEQFF.

This clonotype occurred a few times. The chain recombines TRBV30 with TRBJ2-7; 7 nucleotides line up with TRBD1. V shed 3 bases and J 5 bases; nucleotides not matched to a gene: 10. This CDR3 has 14 residues. Germline values: CDR1 GTSNPN, CDR2 SVGIG (reference sequence). In DNA, the CDR3 is TGTGCCTGGAGCGGACAGGTCCTCCGGGACGAGCAGTACTTC. Translation gives CAWSGQVLRDEQYF.

The chain has TRBV7-6 and TRBJ2-7; D gene ambiguous. This CDR3 is 13 amino acids long. Deletions cut 5 bases from V and 0 bases from J, with 8 bases between. Germline V gene data show CDR1 as SGHVS and CDR2 as FNYEAQ. The CDR3 DNA follows: TGTGCCAGCAGCCGGGCCGCCTCCTACGAGCAGTACTTC. Its protein product is CASSRAASYEQYF. Full variable domain (missing parts from reference TRBV7-6 and TRBJ2-7): GAGVSQSPRYKVTKRGQDVALRCDPISGHVSLYWYRQALGQGPEFLTYFNYEAQQDKSGLPNDRFSAERPEGSISTLTIQRTEQRDSAMYRCASSRAASYEQYFGPGTRLTVT.

This clonotype was counted a few times. V and J are TRBV7-2 and TRBJ2-7, with D possibly matching TRBD2 (7 bases). The CDR3 spans 18 residues. CDR1 SGHTA and CDR2 FQGNSA come from the germline V gene. Trimming removed 1 base at V and 0 bases at J, with 19 bases between. DNA of the CDR3: TGTGCCAGCAGCTTAGAAGCGGGACAAAGGGTCTCCTCCTACGAGCAGTACTTC. Its translation: CASSLEAGQRVSSYEQYF.